Shown below are 6 T cell receptor beta chains from a single sample sequenced in a study of blood T cells in healthy people across ages. The second PCR ran about 6 to 12 cycles with a sample-barcoded 5' primer and J-beta primers. TCRdb passed the 5' RACE reads through MiXCR, listing each CDR3 protein once. The sample records almost 800,000 distinct CDR3 sequences, 55% to 75% being singletons. The specimen was blood. These receptors originate from a man in his thirties or forties in good health.

A note on this clonotype: A junction end diverges from the germline sequence, so it may reflect a read error. This chain uses TRBV12-3 or TRBV12-4 with TRBJ2-1, with a tentative D call TRBD2 (6 bases). The CDR3 length is 12 residues. CDR3 nucleotide sequence: TGTGCCAGCAGTTACCCCGGCCGGGAGCAGTTATTC. Protein sequence: CASSYPGREQLF.

The chain carries TRBV20-1 and TRBJ1-1; TRBD1 agrees at 10 bases. V shed 5 bases and J 5 bases; nucleotides not matched to a gene: 11. The CDR3 spans 15 residues. CDR1 is DFQATT and CDR2 is SNEGSKA in the germline V gene (reference sequence). Here the CDR3 reads CSAPTGGRRGTEAFF. CDR3 in DNA: TGCAGTGCTCCGACAGGGGGCCGTCGAGGGACTGAAGCTTTCTTT.

The rearrangement joins TRBV28 to TRBJ2-4, with D possibly matching TRBD1 (5 bases). Trimming removed 4 bases from V and 10 bases from J, with 23 bases in between. The germline CDR1 and CDR2 sequences are MDHEN and SYDVKM. The CDR3 has 16 residues. DNA of the CDR3: TGTGCCAGCAGTTCCCCCCTCAGGGCGGACACGCGTATTCAGTACTTC. Translation gives CASSSPLRADTRIQYF.

This clonotype was picked up a small number of times. This chain uses TRBV29-1 with TRBJ2-4; TRBD2 is a possible D gene (6 bases). Germline values: CDR1 SQVTM, CDR2 ANQGSEA. This CDR3 spans 17 amino acids. V shed 0 bases and J shed 6 bases, with 21 bases lying between them. The CDR3 loop is CSVEDRGTPRGGNIQYF. The CDR3 DNA sequence: TGCAGCGTTGAAGATCGAGGGACTCCGCGGGGAGGAAACATTCAGTACTTC.

This clonotype was seen only a few times. DNA of the CDR3: TGTGCCAGCAGCGAGGGGACAACCATCCCCTACGAGCAGTACTTC. Translating it yields CASSEGTTIPYEQYF. This chain uses TRBV7-2 with TRBJ2-7, with D possibly being TRBD1 (6 bases). The CDR3 is 15 residues long. Per germline, CDR1 SGHTA and CDR2 FQGNSA. V was pared by 5 bases and J by 2 bases, with 16 bases between.

The chain couples TRBV20-1 to TRBJ2-7, with D perhaps TRBD1 (5 bases). V lost 0 bases, J lost 2 bases, and 14 bases lay in between. CDR3 length: 15 amino acids. Looked up from germline, CDR1 is DFQATT and CDR2 is SNEGSKA (reference sequence). CDR3 sequence: CSARDVGDLPYEQYF. The CDR3 bases are TGCAGTGCTAGAGATGTAGGGGATCTTCCCTACGAGCAGTACTTC.